The clone carrying this TCR beta chain was detected a few times. Antigen specificity is unknown. The whole isolated RNA underwent reverse transcription, so sequencing captured expressed TCRB transcripts. Data came from immunoSEQ multiplex PCR; TCRdb stores just in-frame clones and leaves some out. The data show under 300,000 clones, 20% to 25% seen once. The data were obtained in a study of beta chain features in type 1 diabetes. As for the study in general: Sorted cells, approximately 110,000,000 in number, were examined across all samples. Study-wide points: Any HLA type influence on TCRB rearrangement was left unresolved here. For Type 1 diabetes patients, all four CD4+ subsets carried TCRB CDR3s that were moderately but significantly shorter.

Deletions cut 2 bases from V and 0 bases from J, with 11 bases between. The CDR3 is made up of 16 amino acids. Per the germline V gene, CDR1 is SGDLS and CDR2 is YYNGEE. Sequenced: naive CD4+ T cells from blood. The chain links TRBV9 to TRBJ2-2; D possibly corresponds to TRBD1 (6 bases). This receptor was obtained from a woman aged 25 to 45 with type 1 diabetes. CDR3 nucleotides: TGTGCCAGCAGCGTGGACAGCCGATCGAACACCGGGGAGCTGTTTTTT. Translating gives CASSVDSRSNTGELFF.